Described below is a single T cell receptor (beta chain) sequence and its context. One end of the junction does not line up with germline, which may come from a read error. Libraries were prepared by immunoSEQ multiplex PCR; TCRdb keeps only in-frame clonotypes and omits some of them. The data contain approximately 220,000 clones, about four fifths of them seen just once; the ten biggest clones take up 1.3%. This sample was taken from a study of blood T cell repertoires in COVID-19. The CDR3 sequence is 17 residues long. Germline V CDR1 and CDR2: ENHRY, SYGVKD. The clonotype comes from a woman between 40 and 50 years old with acute COVID-19. The chain links TRBV10-3 to TRBJ2-5, with TRBD2 matching 8 bases. The sequenced sample was PBMCs or T cells enriched from blood (not recorded which). The DNA for the CDR3 is TGTGCCATCAGGGGGACATTGGGGGGCGCGGGAGGAGAGGCCCAGTACTTC. Amino acid sequence: CAIRGTLGGAGGEAQYF.